These 20 T cell receptor beta chains were all obtained from the same sample, sequenced in a study of blood T cell repertoires in COVID-19. Measured with immunoSEQ multiplex PCR; TCRdb has only the in-frame clones, and not every one. This sample has 75,000 to 95,000 clones, with 88% found just once. Sequencing was performed on peripheral blood. These TCRs come from a man aged 50 to 60 with active COVID-19.

The genes are TRBV19 and TRBJ1-1; 10 positions match TRBD1. Germline assignment: CDR1 LNHDA and CDR2 SQIVND (reference sequence). J lost 1 base, V lost 10 bases, and 3 bases had no gene match. The CDR3 covers 13 residues. This CDR3 reads CATRDRGNTEAFF. The CDR3 DNA follows: TGTGCCACCCGGGACAGGGGGAACACTGAAGCTTTCTTT.

This chain connects TRBV5-5 to TRBJ2-7; TRBD1 agrees at 7 bases. The V segment lost 0 bases and the J segment 0 bases; nucleotides outside the gene matches: 3. Per germline, CDR1 SGHKS and CDR2 YYEKEE (reference sequence). The CDR3 extends over 15 amino acids. The chain's CDR3 is CASSLVAGGSYEQYF. CDR3 bases: TGTGCCAGCAGCTTGGTGGCAGGGGGCTCCTACGAGCAGTACTTC.

The genes are TRBV16 and TRBJ2-7; TRBD2 is a possible D gene (5 bases). Germline V gene data show CDR1 as KGHSY and CDR2 as FQNENV. Trimming left V 0 bases short and J 4 bases short, with 19 bases between. The CDR3 contains 17 residues. The CDR3 reads CASSQSRGESSGYEQYF. The CDR3 nucleotides read TGTGCCAGCAGCCAATCTCGCGGCGAGAGTTCGGGATACGAGCAGTACTTC.

This clone was detected only once. The V gene is TRBV7-3, the J gene TRBJ2-5; D is undetermined. V was pared by 6 bases and J by 7 bases, with 18 bases between. Germline V gene data show CDR1 as SGHTA and CDR2 as FQGTGA. This CDR3 comprises 14 residues. The CDR3 protein is CASSSPAERRTQYF. CDR3 sequence (DNA): TGTGCCAGCAGTTCACCCGCCGAGAGGAGGACCCAGTACTTC.

The chain links TRBV24-1 to TRBJ1-1; D may be TRBD1 (5 bases). The CDR3 consists of 14 residues. Trimming left V 5 bases short and J 4 bases short, with 13 bases between. Germline V CDR1 and CDR2: KGHDR, SFDVKD. The CDR3 DNA sequence: TGTGCCACCAGTGCGAGCACGGGGGGCACTGAAGCTTTCTTT. Translation: CATSASTGGTEAFF.

The J gene is TRBJ1-1, the V gene TRBV12-3 or TRBV12-4, with D possibly TRBD1 on 5 matching bases. The CDR3 is 13 residues long. The V gene lost 5 bases and the J gene lost 7 bases, with 14 bases spanning the gap. Written as DNA, the CDR3 is TGTGCCAGCAGTAGAAGGTCAGGGTTTGAAGCTTTCTTT. Protein sequence: CASSRRSGFEAFF.

This chain uses TRBV18 with TRBJ1-4; D might be TRBD1 (5 bases). The CDR3 consists of 17 residues. From germline, CDR1 is KGHSH and CDR2 LQKENI. The V and J ends lost 3 bases and 3 bases respectively, with 17 bases between them. CDR3 sequence (DNA): TGTGCCAGCTCACCTAGACAGACAACCACACCTAATGAAAAACTGTTTTTT. It is translated as CASSPRQTTTPNEKLFF.

The rearrangement joins TRBV30 to TRBJ2-7; D unclear. This CDR3 has 12 residues. Deletions cut 4 bases from V and 2 bases from J, with 9 bases between. The V gene's germline CDR1 is GTSNPN and CDR2 SVGIG (reference sequence). The CDR3 nucleotides are TGTGCCTGGACAGGTCGAACCTACGAGCAGTACTTC. Its translation: CAWTGRTYEQYF.

The genes are TRBV29-1 and TRBJ2-7; D perhaps matches TRBD1 (6 bases). Between the trimmed V and J ends, which lost 7 bases and 5 bases, there was a span of 18 bases. The CDR3 is 13 amino acids. CDR1 is SQVTM, CDR2 ANQGSEA, per germline. The CDR3 loop is CSALTAGVNEQYF. In DNA, the CDR3 is TGCAGCGCCCTGACGGCAGGGGTAAACGAGCAGTACTTC.

This clone was picked up one time. The V and J genes are TRBV30 and TRBJ1-1; D remains ambiguous. Germline V CDR1 and CDR2: GTSNPN, SVGIG (reference sequence). V lost 3 bases and J lost 4, with 6 bases in between. CDR3 size: 11 residues. In nucleotides, the CDR3 is TGTGCCTGGAGGAAGAGCACTGAAGCTTTCTTT. Amino acids: CAWRKSTEAFF.

The chain joins TRBV14 to TRBJ1-5; D is perhaps TRBD1 (6 bases). From germline, CDR1 is SGHDN and CDR2 FVKESK. The CDR3 sequence is 16 residues long. V lost 4 bases, J lost 3 bases, and 16 bases lay in between. The DNA of the CDR3 is TGTGCCAGCAGCCGCCTGAGGGGGTTGGTCAATCAGCCCCAGCATTTT. It is translated as CASSRLRGLVNQPQHF.

The V gene is TRBV28, the J gene TRBJ1-5; possible D gene TRBD1, 6 bases. Germline assignment: CDR1 MDHEN and CDR2 SYDVKM. Trimming removed 6 bases at V and 5 bases at J, with 17 bases between. The CDR3 runs 15 residues. The CDR3 sequence is CASRPQGNADQPQHF. CDR3 nucleotides: TGTGCCAGCAGACCCCAGGGGAACGCAGATCAGCCCCAGCATTTT. Supplemented by reference TRBV28 and TRBJ1-5, the full variable domain reads DVKVTQSSRYLVKRTGEKVFLECVQDMDHENMFWYRQDPGLGLRLIYFSYDVKMKEKGDIPEGYSVSREKKERFSLILESASTNQTSMYLCASRPQGNADQPQHFGDGTRLSIL.

This chain connects TRBV7-2 to TRBJ1-2, with TRBD1 matching 9 bases. The CDR3 sequence is 15 residues long. J gave up 7 bases and V 1 base, and 7 bases lay outside the gene matches. From germline, CDR1 is SGHTA and CDR2 FQGNSA. CDR3 protein: CASSLGSRQGGGYTF. The CDR3 coding sequence is TGTGCCAGCAGCTTAGGTTCCCGACAGGGGGGTGGCTACACCTTC.

This clone was seen once. The rearrangement links TRBV4-2 to TRBJ2-3, with D possibly TRBD2 on 5 matching bases. The V end was cut by 0 bases, the J end by 2 bases, with 18 bases between. The CDR3 has 18 amino acids. Germline assignment: CDR1 LGHNA and CDR2 YNFKEQ. The CDR3 nucleotides are TGTGCCAGCAGCCAAGAGCTAGCCAGTACCCCACTCACAGATACGCAGTATTTT. Encoded protein: CASSQELASTPLTDTQYF.

The CDR3 DNA reads TGTGCCAGCGTCGAAGGGGGCGCTTGGCAGGGCAGGAATCAGCCCCAGCATTTT. This codes for CASVEGGAWQGRNQPQHF. This sequence joins TRBV2 and TRBJ1-5; 7 bases line up with TRBD1. Looked up from germline, CDR1 is SNHLY and CDR2 is FYNNEI. The trim removed 8 bases at V and 4 bases at J, leaving 20 bases unmatched. The CDR3 extends over 18 amino acids.

This clone occurred a few times. The chain has TRBV30 and TRBJ1-1; D possibly corresponds to TRBD1 (5 bases). Germline V lookup: CDR1 GTSNPN, CDR2 SVGIG (reference sequence). The ends were cut back, 3 bases at V and 4 bases at J, with 24 bases in the middle. CDR3 size: 17 residues. The CDR3 is CAWRGTQGRLGSTEAFF. The CDR3 DNA reads TGTGCCTGGAGGGGCACCCAGGGAAGGTTGGGCAGCACTGAAGCTTTCTTT.

The V and J genes are TRBV28 and TRBJ1-4; 10 bases are a match to TRBD1. The junction had 5 bases not matched to a gene; V was cut back by 6 bases and J by 7 bases. Germline lookup yields CDR1 MDHEN and CDR2 SYDVKM. CDR3 size: 14 residues. The CDR3 is CASRRTGGVEKLFF. The CDR3 nucleotides are TGTGCCAGCAGGAGGACAGGGGGGGTTGAAAAACTGTTTTTT.

The chain combines TRBV5-4 with TRBJ1-1, with D unresolved. Germline V gene data show CDR1 as SGHNT and CDR2 as YYREEE (reference sequence). The CDR3 extends over 14 amino acids. V lost 4 bases and J 2 bases, leaving 12 bases between the germline ends. The chain's CDR3 is CASSPDQANTEAFF. The CDR3 bases are TGTGCCAGCAGCCCAGACCAGGCAAACACTGAAGCTTTCTTT.

The chain has TRBV6-5 and TRBJ2-1; 7 bases match TRBD2. V shed 2 bases, J shed 7 bases, and the junction held 8 bases outside the gene matches. Germline V gene lookup returns CDR1 MNHEY and CDR2 SVGAGI. CDR3 size: 15 residues. CDR3 sequence (DNA): TGTGCCAGCAGTTACGGGACTACGAGGGCAAATGAGCAGTTCTTC. Translating gives CASSYGTTRANEQFF.

The chain joins TRBV18 to TRBJ1-1; TRBD1 agrees at 9 bases. The J segment lost 4 bases and the V segment lost 6 bases, leaving 6 bases of the junction unmatched. Germline V lookup: CDR1 KGHSH, CDR2 LQKENI. This CDR3 is 14 amino acids long. DNA for the CDR3: TGTGCCAGCTCCCAGAAACAGGGGGCCACTGAAGCTTTCTTT. It translates to CASSQKQGATEAFF.